This is a list of T cell receptor beta chains from one sample in a study of T-cell memory formation after mild COVID-19. TCRdb re-derived calls from the 5' RACE reads in MiXCR, one entry per CDR3 protein. The top ten hold more than 20% of the sample, which has 170,000 or so distinct CDR3 sequences, 20% to 25% seen once. Source material: PBMCs or a T cell subset sorted from them (not recorded which). The source is an adult woman who had mild COVID-19 (a few samples of this study predate the infection). Cell type and time point are not known. Each CDR3 is given with its conserved first and last residue. D genes are given only for firm matches. For some rows the clone size is stated as once, few or many, or as a class when expanded; others skip it.

-	TRBV6-1	-	TRBJ1-1	CASSEAPQDGNTEAFF	TGTGCCAGCAGTGAAGCCCCTCAGGACGGCAACACTGAAGCTTTCTTT
few	TRBV5-6	-	TRBJ1-1	CASSLGRGVLPGPEAFF	TGTGCCAGCAGCTTGGGGCGGGGGGTCCTCCCGGGCCCTGAAGCTTTCTTT
few	TRBV9	TRBD2	TRBJ2-1	CASSGTSGGYNEQFF	TGTGCCAGCAGCGGGACTAGCGGGGGATACAATGAGCAGTTCTTC
-	TRBV30	-	TRBJ1-3	CAWKGGFTVYF	TGTGCCTGGAAAGGAGGGTTCACCGTATATTTT
-	TRBV20-1	TRBD2	TRBJ2-1	CSASFSGGYNEQFF	TGCAGTGCTAGTTTTAGCGGGGGGTACAATGAGCAGTTCTTC
-	TRBV29-1	TRBD1	TRBJ1-1	CSVDSDRAAPREAFF	TGCAGCGTTGACTCTGACAGGGCGGCTCCACGGGAAGCTTTCTTT
-	TRBV7-9	TRBD1	TRBJ1-3	CASSLTGTGNTIYF	TGTGCCAGCAGCTTGACAGGGACTGGAAACACCATATATTTT
few	TRBV12-3/TRBV12-4	-	TRBJ2-1	CASIPRDARDNEQFF	TGTGCCAGCATTCCCCGGGACGCGAGGGACAATGAGCAGTTCTTC
-	TRBV7-6	TRBD2	TRBJ2-1	CASSLRLAGGYNEQFF	TGTGCCAGCAGCTTGCGACTAGCGGGAGGTTACAATGAGCAGTTCTTC
-	TRBV19	TRBD1	TRBJ2-4	CASSSPDRDGYIQYF	TGTGCCAGTAGTAGTCCGGACAGGGATGGGTACATTCAGTACTTC
-	TRBV7-2	-	TRBJ2-1	CASSPFGSTYNEQFF	TGTGCCAGCAGCCCTTTCGGGAGTACCTACAATGAGCAGTTCTTC
few	TRBV25-1	-	TRBJ2-2	CASSELRDPGELFF	TGTGCCAGCAGTGAACTCAGGGATCCCGGGGAGCTGTTTTTT
few	TRBV6-5	TRBD2	TRBJ2-5	CASSYSPWGSGGQETQYF	TGTGCCAGCAGTTATTCCCCGTGGGGTAGCGGGGGGCAAGAGACCCAGTACTTC
-	TRBV5-6	-	TRBJ2-7	CASRSQGYEQYF	TGTGCCAGCAGGTCACAAGGATACGAGCAGTACTTC
-	TRBV9	TRBD2	TRBJ2-1	CASSGGREAGNEQFF	TGTGCCAGCAGCGGGGGGAGGGAGGCTGGCAATGAGCAGTTCTTC
-	TRBV29-1	-	TRBJ1-3	CSVESGNTIYF	TGCAGCGTTGAATCTGGAAACACCATATATTTT
-	TRBV25-1	-	TRBJ1-2	CASSGRALYGYTF	TGTGCCAGCAGTGGCAGGGCCCTCTATGGCTACACCTTC
many	TRBV4-3	TRBD1	TRBJ2-3	CASSQDRGRLDTQYF	TGCGCCAGCAGCCAAGACAGGGGGCGTCTAGATACGCAGTATTTT
few	TRBV7-9	-	TRBJ2-1	CASSLPEHYGEQFF	TGTGCCAGCAGCTTACCGGAGCACTACGGCGAGCAGTTCTTC
-	TRBV5-8	-	TRBJ2-1	CASSLRGLGYNEQFF	TGTGCCAGCAGCTTGAGAGGGTTGGGATACAATGAGCAGTTCTTC
few	TRBV6-1	-	TRBJ1-6	CASSDGRGSPLHF	TGTGCCAGCAGTGATGGCAGAGGTTCACCCCTCCACTTT
-	TRBV6-1	-	TRBJ1-2	CAGWGGAVGYTF	TGTGCCGGATGGGGGGGGGCTGTTGGCTACACCTTC
few	TRBV29-1	TRBD2	TRBJ2-7	CSVVGLALSYEQYF	TGCAGCGTTGTCGGACTAGCATTGTCCTACGAGCAGTACTTC
few	TRBV19	-	TRBJ2-7	CASSISPYEQYF	TGTGCCAGTAGTATTAGCCCCTACGAGCAGTACTTC
once	TRBV30	TRBD2	TRBJ2-3	CAWSHSGRPTDTQYF	TGTGCCTGGAGTCATAGCGGGAGGCCGACAGATACGCAGTATTTT
few	TRBV5-5	-	TRBJ2-3	CASSLEALGDTQYF	TGTGCCAGCAGCTTGGAAGCGCTCGGAGATACGCAGTATTTT
few	TRBV20-1	-	TRBJ1-2	CSASRRDNYGYTF	TGCAGTGCTAGTAGGAGGGATAACTATGGCTACACCTTC
few	TRBV9	TRBD1	TRBJ2-7	CASSVGPDRSSYEQYF	TGTGCCAGCAGCGTAGGCCCGGACAGGTCTTCCTACGAGCAGTACTTC
-	TRBV12-3/TRBV12-4	-	TRBJ2-7	CASSPLGQTYEQYF	TGTGCCAGCAGTCCCCTCGGGCAGACCTACGAGCAGTACTTC
few	TRBV3-1	-	TRBJ2-7	CASRRRDGGDEQYF	TGTGCCAGCAGGCGCCGGGACGGAGGGGACGAGCAGTACTTC
few	TRBV6-6	TRBD2	TRBJ2-7	CASSQLGGSLPYEQYF	TGTGCCAGCAGTCAACTCGGGGGGTCCCTCCCCTACGAGCAGTACTTC
many	TRBV4-2	-	TRBJ2-4	CASSQTTGSPSYF	TGTGCCAGCAGCCAGACTACAGGGTCCCCTTCGTACTTC
-	TRBV4-3	-	TRBJ1-2	CASSQEAGYYGYTF	TGCGCCAGCAGCCAAGAAGCTGGGTACTATGGCTACACCTTC
-	TRBV7-3	TRBD1	TRBJ1-6	CASSPTGTGSPLHF	TGTGCCAGCAGCCCCACTGGGACAGGGTCACCCCTCCACTTT
-	TRBV4-2	-	TRBJ2-7	CASSPRTSYYEQYF	TGTGCCAGCAGCCCCCGGACTTCCTACTACGAGCAGTACTTC
few	TRBV7-9	TRBD2	TRBJ2-1	CASSSGLAGVRGIYNEQFF	TGTGCCAGCAGCTCCGGACTAGCGGGAGTTCGGGGGATTTACAATGAGCAGTTCTTC
-	TRBV5-1	-	TRBJ2-7	CASSLDRNEQYF	TGCGCCAGCAGCTTGGACAGGAACGAGCAGTACTTC
few	TRBV4-1	-	TRBJ2-1	CASSLGPSNEQFF	TGCGCCAGCAGCCTGGGACCATCCAATGAGCAGTTCTTC
-	TRBV2	-	TRBJ2-2	CASSEARTNTGELFF	TGTGCCAGCAGTGAGGCTCGTACGAACACCGGGGAGCTGTTTTTT
few	TRBV4-1	-	TRBJ2-7	CASSQVPLATYEQYF	TGCGCCAGCAGCCAAGTACCCTTGGCGACCTACGAGCAGTACTTC
few	TRBV5-5	-	TRBJ1-1	CASSHPGGQNTEAFF	TGTGCCAGCAGTCATCCCGGGGGACAGAACACTGAAGCTTTCTTT
few	TRBV30	-	TRBJ1-5	CAWSGGNQPQHF	TGTGCCTGGAGTGGGGGCAATCAGCCCCAGCATTTT
-	TRBV6-1	-	TRBJ1-5	CASRAADSNQPQHF	TGTGCCAGCAGGGCGGCGGATAGCAATCAGCCCCAGCATTTT
-	TRBV29-1	-	TRBJ2-1	CSANSYNEQFF	TGCAGCGCTAATTCCTACAATGAGCAGTTCTTC
-	TRBV15	-	TRBJ2-5	CATSRDLGNGETQYF	TGTGCCACCAGCAGAGATCTAGGGAATGGGGAGACCCAGTACTTC
few	TRBV7-3	-	TRBJ2-7	CASSYSADPTYEQYF	TGTGCCAGCAGCTATTCAGCGGACCCTACCTACGAGCAGTACTTC
many	TRBV11-2	TRBD2	TRBJ2-1	CASSGSGRGDGFF	TGTGCCAGCAGCGGTAGCGGGAGAGGTGACGGGTTCTTC
many	TRBV4-2	TRBD2	TRBJ2-3	CASSQDGGVTDTQYF	TGTGCCAGCAGCCAAGATGGGGGGGTGACAGATACGCAGTATTTT
-	TRBV29-1	-	TRBJ1-1	CSGLTGNLNTEAFF	TGCAGCGGACTAACGGGGAATCTGAACACTGAAGCTTTCTTT
few	TRBV7-8	-	TRBJ1-2	CASSLVFGGSYGYTF	TGTGCCAGCAGCTTAGTTTTTGGGGGTTCCTATGGCTACACCTTC
few	TRBV7-9	-	TRBJ2-1	CASSPRSNDRAYNEQFF	TGTGCCAGCAGCCCTCGTTCTAATGATAGGGCCTACAATGAGCAGTTCTTC
few	TRBV20-1	-	TRBJ2-3	CSAMGGYTDTQYF	TGCAGTGCTATGGGCGGTTACACAGATACGCAGTATTTT